This T cell receptor (beta chain) was identified during a study of beta chain features in type 1 diabetes. Broader study findings: Patients' naive, central memory and Treg TCRB repertoires seemed closer to one another than those of healthy donors. Insertions at VDJ junctions were less frequent in type 1 diabetes patients. These patients also deleted more nucleotides at the same junctions. A possible short-template PCR bias applies equally to patients and controls. The study found moderately but significantly shorter TCRB CDR3s in all four CD4+ subsets of Type 1 diabetes patients.

This CDR3 contains 13 residues. Trimming left V 0 bases short and J 9 bases short, with 12 bases between. Looked up from germline, CDR1 is SGDLS and CDR2 is YYNGEE. Note on this clone: Its matching antigen is unknown.

Since all of the isolated RNA was reverse transcribed, expressed TCRB transcripts were what got sequenced. The data were produced by immunoSEQ multiplex PCR, yet TCRdb's version contains in-frame clones alone and is incomplete. The table has about 160,000 clones, about 63% seen once. This rearrangement joins TRBV9 to TRBJ1-1; D uncertain. Sequences were obtained from naive CD4+ T cells from blood. The origin of this receptor is a man aged 25-45 years with type 1 diabetes. The CDR3 reads CASSVAGAAKAFF. The CDR3 DNA sequence: TGTGCCAGCAGCGTAGCGGGAGCAGCAAAAGCTTTCTTT.